What follows describes a single T cell receptor beta chain. Its matching antigen is unknown. This sample is part of a study of OX40 agonist ivuxolimab in advanced cancers. Across the study: Averaging about 60 years in age, with a range of about 20 to 90, the cohort was approximately 83% male.

Study results and caveats: More expanded clones were found, on average, in CD8+ than in CD4+ T cells.

There are 15 residues in the CDR3. V gave up 5 bases and J gave up 5 bases, with 18 bases separating them. Germline CDR1 MNHNS, CDR2 SASEGT. TCRdb's copy holds only in-frame clones and misses some; the assay was immunoSEQ multiplex PCR. The data contain tens of thousands of clones, roughly 80% of them singletons. Autoimmune disease history or systemic immunosuppression meant exclusion. This specimen was CD4+ or CD8+ T cells sorted from blood, taken in a trial of the OX40 agonist ivuxolimab. V gene TRBV6-1 combines with J gene TRBJ2-5; TRBD2 might be the D (5 bases). The clonotype comes from an adult with an advanced solid tumor such as melanoma, head and neck, liver or kidney cancer. CDR3 nucleotide sequence: TGTGCCAGCAGTACCGAGGGCCACCTGCGGGAGACCCAGTACTTC. Translated: CASSTEGHLRETQYF.